This T cell receptor beta chain came from a study of Ad26.COV2.S vaccination and SARS-CoV-2 variants. Across the whole study: The study gave Ad26.COV2.S intramuscularly, once or twice 56 days apart.

Treatment given: around 19 received Ad26.COV2.S at low or high dose, single or two shots; 5 received placebo; per-sample allocation not given. It was on day 63 after the first vaccine or placebo injection that samples were taken. A Boston donor was an adult aged 18-55 years. The ends lost 4 bases at V and 4 bases at J; junction bases unmatched: 2. The CDR3 runs to 13 residues. Germline V gene lookup returns CDR1 MGHDK and CDR2 SYGVNS. Study-wide results and limits: Reported findings describe substantial breadth in spike-specific CD8+ and CD4+ T cell responses following vaccination. Vaccinees displayed broader spike-specific TCR repertoires than placebo recipients.

This table comes from immunoSEQ multiplex PCR, and its TCRdb copy is limited to in-frame clones, with some not included. In the table there are about 680,000 clones, about 89% of which are singletons. Of note for this clone: Its target is not known. Other DNA sequences in the same sample also yield this CDR3.

The specimen was peripheral blood, collected in a trial of Ad26.COV2.S vaccine versus placebo. The TCR originated in a person between 18 and 60 years old who received the Ad26.COV2.S COVID-19 vaccine or a placebo. J is TRBJ2-7 and V is TRBV25-1, with 9 nucleotides matching TRBD1. The CDR3 sequence is CASSGQGGYEQYF. CDR3 nucleotide sequence: TGTGCCAGCAGTGGACAGGGGGGTTACGAGCAGTACTTC.